These 5 T cell receptor beta chains share one sample of origin, sequenced in a study of T cell responses to AZD1222 COVID-19 vaccine. TCRdb keeps only in-frame clones here, not all; method: immunoSEQ multiplex PCR. The sample consists of about 73,000 clones, 88% of them appearing once. This specimen was peripheral blood, taken on day 0 of AZD1222 vaccination. Every receptor here comes from an adult in good health.

This clone was picked up one time. V usage is TRBV19 and J usage is TRBJ1-5; 7 positions match TRBD1. CDR1 and CDR2 from the germline V gene are LNHDA and SQIVND (reference sequence). This CDR3 has 15 amino acids. The ends lost 3 bases at V and 4 bases at J; junction bases unmatched: 6. The CDR3 DNA reads as TGTGCCAGTAGTATCAGGCAGGGGGTGAATCAGCCCCAGCATTTT. Encoded protein: CASSIRQGVNQPQHF. Variable domain in full (rest from reference TRBV19 and TRBJ1-5): DGGITQSPKYLFRKEGQNVTLSCEQNLNHDAMYWYRQDPGQGLRLIYYSQIVNDFQKGDIAEGYSVSREKKESFPLTVTSAQKNPTAFYLCASSIRQGVNQPQHFGDGTRLSIL.

V is TRBV29-1 and J is TRBJ1-3; 7 bases agree with TRBD1. The CDR3 is 15 amino acids. The V gene's germline CDR1 is SQVTM and CDR2 ANQGSEA. The ends lost 6 bases at V and 3 bases at J; junction bases unmatched: 11. CDR3 in amino acids: CSVRTGGLGGNTIYF. In DNA, the CDR3 is TGCAGCGTCCGGACAGGAGGGTTAGGTGGAAACACCATATATTTT.

The gene calls are TRBV28 and TRBJ2-7, with D unclear. CDR3 length: 12 amino acids. V lost 5 bases, J lost 4 bases, and 9 bases lay in between. Germline CDR1 and CDR2: MDHEN and SYDVKM. The CDR3 loop reads CASSLNEYEQYF. Here the CDR3 DNA reads TGTGCCAGCAGTCTGAACGAATACGAGCAGTACTTC.

The chain couples TRBV3-1 (or the pseudogene TRBV3-2) to TRBJ2-7, with 8 bases identical to TRBD2. V was pared by 1 base and J by 2 bases, with 4 bases of the junction left unmatched. Per the germline V gene, CDR1 is LGHDT and CDR2 is YNNKEL (reference sequence). The CDR3 sequence is 15 residues long. The CDR3 nucleotides are TGTGCCAGCAGCCAAGGGTTTAGCGGGACCTACGAGCAGTACTTC. Its translation: CASSQGFSGTYEQYF.

This clone was picked up one time. V and J are TRBV29-1 and TRBJ1-2; 7 bases agree with TRBD1. Germline assignment: CDR1 SQVTM and CDR2 ANQGSEA. V lost 6 bases to trimming and J lost 2 bases; unmatched junction nucleotides: 6. This CDR3 has 13 residues. CDR3 sequence (DNA): TGCAGCGTCGATATGACAGGGAACTATGGCTACACCTTC. It yields the protein CSVDMTGNYGYTF.